These 18 T cell receptor beta chains came from one sample sequenced in a study of T cell responses to AZD1222 COVID-19 vaccine. Here immunoSEQ multiplex PCR was the method, and the copy in TCRdb shows in-frame clones only, minus some. The table includes about 83,000 clones, 70% to 90% detected once. This specimen was peripheral blood, taken on day 0 of MenACWY control vaccination. These TCRs come from an adult in good health.

This clone was counted once. The V call is TRBV5-5, the J call TRBJ2-3; D ambiguous. The V gene lost 4 bases and the J gene lost 2 bases, with 17 bases spanning the gap. This CDR3 has 16 amino acids. The germline CDR1 and CDR2 sequences are SGHKS and YYEKEE (reference sequence). The CDR3, as DNA: TGTGCCAGCAGCCAGATCATAACGGAGTTCACAGATACGCAGTATTTT. It translates to CASSQIITEFTDTQYF.

The CDR3 loop reads CASRPGTTNEKLFF. Here the CDR3 DNA reads TGTGCCAGTAGACCAGGGACTACTAATGAAAAACTGTTTTTT. The V call is TRBV19, the J call TRBJ1-4, with TRBD1 as a possible D gene (5 bases). V was pared by 6 bases and J by 2 bases, with 10 bases between. CDR3 length equals 14 residues. Germline V gene sequence: CDR1 LNHDA, CDR2 SQIVND (reference sequence).

The chain combines TRBV4-1 with TRBJ2-7; the match to TRBD2 covers 11 bases. CDR3 size: 15 residues. V was clipped by 4 bases and J by 5 bases; unmatched bases: 7. The germline CDR1 and CDR2 sequences are MGHRA and YSYEKL. The CDR3 DNA reads as TGCGCCAGCAGCCCATCGACTAGCGGGAATCACGAGCAGTACTTC. It is translated as CASSPSTSGNHEQYF.

The chain is built from TRBV5-1 and TRBJ1-1; D is perhaps TRBD1 (5 bases). The germline CDR1 and CDR2 sequences are SGHRS and YFSETQ. The CDR3 loop spans 17 amino acids. Trimming took off 0 bases at V and 0 bases at J, with 15 bases between the two ends. This chain's CDR3 is CASSLAARGGLNTEAFF. The CDR3 DNA reads as TGCGCCAGCAGCTTGGCCGCGAGGGGAGGTTTGAACACTGAAGCTTTCTTT.

The gene calls are TRBV7-5 and TRBJ2-7. TRBV7-5 is classified as a pseudogene. This CDR3 has 12 amino acids. DNA of the CDR3: TGTGCCAGAAGCCCCAGGAGCCACGAGCAGTACTTC. Its protein product is CARSPRSHEQYF.

The rearrangement joins TRBV2 to TRBJ2-5, with D unresolved. V was cut by 6 bases and J by 1 base, with 12 bases left in between. Germline V CDR1 and CDR2: SNHLY, FYNNEI. The CDR3 totals 14 residues. As DNA, the CDR3 is TGTGCCAGCAGGCATAGGTTCCTCCAAGAGACCCAGTACTTC. This gives the protein CASRHRFLQETQYF.

This clone showed up just a few times. This chain uses TRBV13 with TRBJ1-1; D call uncertain. CDR3 size: 14 residues. The germline V gene has CDR1 PRHDT and CDR2 FYEKMQ (reference sequence). V lost 6 bases to trimming and J lost 1 base, with 12 bases between them. This chain's CDR3 is CASSQEGKNTEAFF. The CDR3 DNA reads as TGTGCCAGCAGTCAGGAGGGCAAGAACACTGAAGCTTTCTTT.

The CDR3 here is CASSIDRDRGADTQYF. As DNA, the CDR3 is TGTGCCAGTAGTATAGACCGGGACAGGGGGGCAGATACGCAGTATTTT. V gene TRBV19 combines with J gene TRBJ2-3, with 11 bases aligning to TRBD1. The V segment lost 0 bases and the J segment 4 bases; nucleotides outside the gene matches: 3. The CDR3 totals 16 residues. Germline-derived CDR1 and CDR2 are LNHDA and SQIVND (reference sequence).

The rearrangement links TRBV6-2 or TRBV6-3 to TRBJ1-5; D gene unclear. Trimming stripped 6 bases from V and 0 bases from J, with 9 bases between. The CDR3 runs 14 residues. CDR1 is MNHEY and CDR2 is SVGEGT in the germline V gene. The CDR3: CASSFAPSNQPQHF. The CDR3 nucleotides are TGTGCCAGCAGCTTCGCCCCTAGCAATCAGCCCCAGCATTTT.

This chain joins TRBV19 and TRBJ2-6; D perhaps matches TRBD2 (5 bases). The CDR3 contains 16 residues. Germline V gene data show CDR1 as LNHDA and CDR2 as SQIVND (reference sequence). Trimming took off 10 bases at V and 0 bases at J, with 16 bases between the two ends. The CDR3 sequence is CATLDPGGSGANVLTF. The DNA for the CDR3 is TGTGCCACTCTAGATCCCGGAGGCTCTGGGGCCAACGTCCTGACTTTC.

V is TRBV28 and J is TRBJ2-7; 11 bases match TRBD2. This CDR3 is 17 amino acids long. CDR1 MDHEN and CDR2 SYDVKM come from the germline V gene. V shed 7 bases, J shed 1 base, and the junction held 12 bases outside the gene matches. Written as DNA, the CDR3 is TGTGCCAGCACCTTGCTAGCCGGGACTAGCGGATCCTACGAGCAGTACTTC. This gives the protein CASTLLAGTSGSYEQYF.

The V gene is TRBV13, the J gene TRBJ1-4; 9 bases fit TRBD1. After removal of 5 bases from V and 8 bases from J, the junction contained 6 bases not matched to a gene. The length of the CDR3 is 14 residues. Germline V lookup: CDR1 PRHDT, CDR2 FYEKMQ (reference sequence). The chain's CDR3 is CASSKGQGNEKLFF. The CDR3 bases are TGTGCCAGCAGCAAGGGACAGGGTAACGAAAAACTGTTTTTT.

V is TRBV5-8 and J is TRBJ1-1; the match to TRBD1 covers 7 bases. CDR3 length: 15 amino acids. The V segment lost 4 bases and the J segment 5 bases; nucleotides outside the gene matches: 11. Germline V CDR1 and CDR2: SGHTS, YDEGEE. Written as DNA, the CDR3 is TGTGCCAGCAGCGGGAGACAGGGACTTTGGACTGAAGCTTTCTTT. This codes for CASSGRQGLWTEAFF.

A few counts support this clone. This CDR3 reads CASSPGRGFGNTIYF. Here the CDR3 DNA reads TGTGCCAGCAGCCCCGGCAGGGGTTTTGGAAACACCATATATTTT. The gene calls are TRBV5-4 and TRBJ1-3; possible D gene TRBD1, 6 bases. The CDR3 totals 15 residues. V was clipped by 4 bases and J by 3 bases, with 14 bases between them. The germline V gene has CDR1 SGHNT and CDR2 YYREEE (reference sequence).

The V call is TRBV12-3 or TRBV12-4, the J call TRBJ2-5; TRBD1 is a possible D gene (5 bases). This CDR3 comprises 13 residues. V was clipped by 5 bases and J by 2 bases, with 9 bases between them. The CDR3 here is CASSVTEQETQYF. The CDR3 DNA is TGTGCCAGCAGTGTGACAGAACAAGAGACCCAGTACTTC.

The V and J genes are TRBV7-2 and TRBJ1-1, with TRBD1 as a possible D gene (5 bases). V was clipped by 6 bases and J by 3 bases, with 17 bases between them. Germline CDR1 SGHTA, CDR2 FQGNSA. This CDR3 is 15 amino acids long. The CDR3 spells CASSQRGEAYTEAFF. The CDR3 coding sequence is TGTGCCAGCAGTCAAAGGGGAGAAGCTTACACTGAAGCTTTCTTT.

This chain links TRBV10-3 with TRBJ2-1; 9 positions match TRBD1. The CDR3 extends over 16 amino acids. From germline, CDR1 is ENHRY and CDR2 SYGVKD. The V and J ends lost 2 bases and 7 bases, in that order; junction bases with no gene match: 9. CDR3 sequence (DNA): TGTGCCATCAGTGAGGGTCCGGGACAGGGATTTAATGAGCAGTTCTTC. Translating it yields CAISEGPGQGFNEQFF.

The chain combines TRBV5-6 with TRBJ2-5; tentatively, D is TRBD1 or TRBD2 (6 bases each). Germline CDR1 and CDR2: SGHDT and YYEEEE. The CDR3 covers 15 residues. Trimming removed 0 bases from V and 3 bases from J, with 12 bases in between. CDR3 in DNA: TGTGCCAGCAGCTTGGATCGGGGGCAGAAAGAGACCCAGTACTTC. It encodes CASSLDRGQKETQYF. Based on the CDR3 plus reference TRBV5-6 and TRBJ2-5, the full variable domain is DAGVTQSPTHLIKTRGQQVTLRCSPKSGHDTVSWYQQALGQGPQFIFQYYEEEERQRGNFPDRFSGHQFPNYSSELNVNALLLGDSALYLCASSLDRGQKETQYFGPGTRLLVL.